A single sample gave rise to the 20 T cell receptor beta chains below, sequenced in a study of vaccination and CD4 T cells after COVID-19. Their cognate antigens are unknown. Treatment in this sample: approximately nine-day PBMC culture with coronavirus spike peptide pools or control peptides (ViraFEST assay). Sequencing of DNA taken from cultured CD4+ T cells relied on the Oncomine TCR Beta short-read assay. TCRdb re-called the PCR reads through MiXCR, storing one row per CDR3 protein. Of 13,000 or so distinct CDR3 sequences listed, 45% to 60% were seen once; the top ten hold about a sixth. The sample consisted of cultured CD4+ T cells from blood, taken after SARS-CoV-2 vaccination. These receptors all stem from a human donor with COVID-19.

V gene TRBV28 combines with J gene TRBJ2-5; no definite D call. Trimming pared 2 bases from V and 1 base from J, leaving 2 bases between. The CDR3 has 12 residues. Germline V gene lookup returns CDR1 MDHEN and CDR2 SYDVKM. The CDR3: CASSLLQETQYF. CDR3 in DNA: TGTGCCAGCAGTTTACTCCAAGAGACCCAGTACTTC.

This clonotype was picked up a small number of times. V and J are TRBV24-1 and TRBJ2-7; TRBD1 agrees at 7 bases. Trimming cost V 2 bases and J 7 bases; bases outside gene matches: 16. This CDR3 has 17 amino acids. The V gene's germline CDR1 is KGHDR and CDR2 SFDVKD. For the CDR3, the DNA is TGTGCCACCAGTGATTCTCGAACGACAGGGTTTCTCTGTGAGCAGTACTTC. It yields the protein CATSDSRTTGFLCEQYF.

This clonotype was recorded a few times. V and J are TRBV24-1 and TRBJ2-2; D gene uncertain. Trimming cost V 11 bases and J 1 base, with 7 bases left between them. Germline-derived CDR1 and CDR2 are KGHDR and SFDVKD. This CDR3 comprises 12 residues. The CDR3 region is CASSQNTGELFF. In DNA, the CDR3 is TGTGCCAGCAGCCAGAACACCGGGGAGCTGTTTTTT.

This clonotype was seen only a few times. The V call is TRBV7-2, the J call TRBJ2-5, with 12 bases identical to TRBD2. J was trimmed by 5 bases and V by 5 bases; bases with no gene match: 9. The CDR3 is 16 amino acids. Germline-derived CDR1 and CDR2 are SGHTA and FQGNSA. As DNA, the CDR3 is TGTGCCAGCAGCCCACTACTAGCGGGGGGCGGGGAGACCCAGTACTTC. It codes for CASSPLLAGGGETQYF. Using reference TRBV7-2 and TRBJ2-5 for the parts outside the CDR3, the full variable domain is GAGVSQSPSNKVTEKGKDVELRCDPISGHTALYWYRQSLGQGLEFLIYFQGNSAPDKSGLPSDRFSAERTGGSVSTLTIQRTQQEDSAVYLCASSPLLAGGGETQYFGPGTRLLVL.

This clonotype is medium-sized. Written as DNA, the CDR3 is TGCAGTGCTAGACGGGGACTAGCGGGGAATCAAGAGACCCAGTACTTC. This sequence encodes CSARRGLAGNQETQYF. The chain has TRBV20-1 and TRBJ2-5; 13 bases agree with TRBD2. V lost 2 bases, J lost 2 bases, and 5 bases stayed unmatched. Germline CDR1 DFQATT, CDR2 SNEGSKA (reference sequence). There are 16 residues in the CDR3.

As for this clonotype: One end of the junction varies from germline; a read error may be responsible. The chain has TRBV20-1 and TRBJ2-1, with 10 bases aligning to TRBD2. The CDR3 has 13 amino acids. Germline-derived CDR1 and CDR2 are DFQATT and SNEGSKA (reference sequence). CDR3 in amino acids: CSTSGVIYNEQFF. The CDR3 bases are TGCAGTACTAGCGGGGTAATCTACAATGAGCAGTTCTTC.

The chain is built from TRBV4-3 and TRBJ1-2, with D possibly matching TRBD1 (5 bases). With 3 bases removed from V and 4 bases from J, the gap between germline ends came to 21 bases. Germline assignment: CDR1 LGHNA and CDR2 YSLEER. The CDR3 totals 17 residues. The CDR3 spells CASSQVVGDLGGYGYTF. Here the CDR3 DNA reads TGCGCCAGCAGCCAGGTCGTAGGGGATCTCGGGGGCTATGGCTACACCTTC.

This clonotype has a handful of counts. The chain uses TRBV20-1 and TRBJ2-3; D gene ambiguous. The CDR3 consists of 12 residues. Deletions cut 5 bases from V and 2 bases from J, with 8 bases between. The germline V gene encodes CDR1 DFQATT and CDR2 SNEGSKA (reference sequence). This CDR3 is CSAPGTTDTQYF. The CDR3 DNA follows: TGCAGTGCTCCGGGCACCACAGATACGCAGTATTTT.

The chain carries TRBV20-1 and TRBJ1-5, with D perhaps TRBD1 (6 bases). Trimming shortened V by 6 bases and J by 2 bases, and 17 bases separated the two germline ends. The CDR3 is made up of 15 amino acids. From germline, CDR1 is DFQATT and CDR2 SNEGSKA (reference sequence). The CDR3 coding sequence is TGCAGTGCGGCACCCGGGGGCGAGGGCAATCAGCCCCAGCATTTT. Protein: CSAAPGGEGNQPQHF.

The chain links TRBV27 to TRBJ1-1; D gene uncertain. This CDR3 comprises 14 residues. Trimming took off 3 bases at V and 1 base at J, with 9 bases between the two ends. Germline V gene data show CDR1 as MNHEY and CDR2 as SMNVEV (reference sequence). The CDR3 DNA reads TGTGCCAGCAGTTTGCTGACGGGGAACACTGAAGCTTTCTTT. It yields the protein CASSLLTGNTEAFF.

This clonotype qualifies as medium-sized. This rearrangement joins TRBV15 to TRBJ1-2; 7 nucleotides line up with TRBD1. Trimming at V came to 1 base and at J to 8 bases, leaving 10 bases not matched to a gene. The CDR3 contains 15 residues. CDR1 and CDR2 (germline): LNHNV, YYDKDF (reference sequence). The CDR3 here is CATSRGRTGLGGYTF. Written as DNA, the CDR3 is TGTGCCACCAGCAGAGGTCGGACAGGTCTTGGCGGCTACACCTTC. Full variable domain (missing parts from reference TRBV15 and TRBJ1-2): DAMVIQNPRYQVTQFGKPVTLSCSQTLNHNVMYWYQQKSSQAPKLLFHYYDKDFNNEADTPDNFQSRRPNTSFCFLDIRSPGLGDTAMYLCATSRGRTGLGGYTFGSGTRLTVV.

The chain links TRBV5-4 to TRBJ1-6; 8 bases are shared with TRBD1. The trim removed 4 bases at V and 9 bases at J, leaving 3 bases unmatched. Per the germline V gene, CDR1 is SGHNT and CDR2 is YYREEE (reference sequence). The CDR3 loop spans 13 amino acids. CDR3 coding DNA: TGTGCCAGCAGCCGCAGGGGGCTTTCACCCCTCCACTTT. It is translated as CASSRRGLSPLHF.

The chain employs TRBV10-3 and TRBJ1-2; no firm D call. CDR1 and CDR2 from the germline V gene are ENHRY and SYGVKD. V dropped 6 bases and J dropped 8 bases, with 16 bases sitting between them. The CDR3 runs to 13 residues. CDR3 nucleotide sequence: TGTGCCATCAGGGAGGGCAGGACCGGGGGCTACACCTTC. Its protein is CAIREGRTGGYTF.

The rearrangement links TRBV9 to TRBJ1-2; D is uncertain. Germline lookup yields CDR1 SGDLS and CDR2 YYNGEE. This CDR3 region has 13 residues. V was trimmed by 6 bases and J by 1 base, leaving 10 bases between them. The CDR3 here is CASTKTDNYGYTF. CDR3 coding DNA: TGTGCCAGCACCAAGACGGATAACTATGGCTACACCTTC.

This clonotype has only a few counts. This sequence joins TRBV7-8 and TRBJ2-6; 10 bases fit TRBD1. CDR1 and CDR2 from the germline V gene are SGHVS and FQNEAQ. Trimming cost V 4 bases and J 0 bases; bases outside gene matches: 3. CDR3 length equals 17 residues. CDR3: CASSSGTGASGANVLTF. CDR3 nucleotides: TGTGCCAGCAGCTCCGGGACAGGGGCCTCTGGGGCCAACGTCCTGACTTTC.

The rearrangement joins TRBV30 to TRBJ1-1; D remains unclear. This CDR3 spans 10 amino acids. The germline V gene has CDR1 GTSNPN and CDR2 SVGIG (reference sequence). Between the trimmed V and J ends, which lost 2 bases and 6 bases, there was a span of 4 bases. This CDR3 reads CAWSLSEAFF. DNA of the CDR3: TGTGCCTGGAGTCTGTCTGAAGCTTTCTTT.

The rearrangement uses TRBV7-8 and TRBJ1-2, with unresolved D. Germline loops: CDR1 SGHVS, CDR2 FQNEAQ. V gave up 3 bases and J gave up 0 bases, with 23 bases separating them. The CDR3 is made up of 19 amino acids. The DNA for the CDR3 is TGTGCCAGCAGCTTGATTAAACCGGGCGGAGACCCCGCTAACTATGGCTACACCTTC. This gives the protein CASSLIKPGGDPANYGYTF.

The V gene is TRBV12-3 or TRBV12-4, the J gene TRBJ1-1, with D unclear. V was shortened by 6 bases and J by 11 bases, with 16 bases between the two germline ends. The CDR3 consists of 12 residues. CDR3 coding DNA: TGTGCCAGCAGGTGCCTAAAAGTTGTGGCTTTCTTT. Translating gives CASRCLKVVAFF.

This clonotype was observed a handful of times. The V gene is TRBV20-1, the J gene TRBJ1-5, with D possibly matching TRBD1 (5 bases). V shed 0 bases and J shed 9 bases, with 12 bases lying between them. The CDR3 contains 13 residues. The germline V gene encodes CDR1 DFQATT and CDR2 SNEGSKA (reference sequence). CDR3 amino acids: CSARERGSAPQHF. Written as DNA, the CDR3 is TGCAGTGCTAGAGAGAGGGGTAGCGCGCCCCAGCATTTT.

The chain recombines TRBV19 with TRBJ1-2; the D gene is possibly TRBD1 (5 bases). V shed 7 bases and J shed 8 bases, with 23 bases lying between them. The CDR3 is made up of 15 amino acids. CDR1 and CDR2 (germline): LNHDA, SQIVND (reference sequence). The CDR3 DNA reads TGTGCCAGTACCCTCTTAGACGGGGGAAGAAACGGCTACACCTTC. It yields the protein CASTLLDGGRNGYTF.